Below, 30 T cell receptor beta chains from the same sample are listed, as sequenced in a study of T cell responses to AZD1222 COVID-19 vaccine. Only in-frame clones appear in the TCRdb table, and some are missing; sequencing was by immunoSEQ multiplex PCR. The sample has about 89,000 clones, 75% to 90% seen once; the top ten hold around 5.5%. The sequenced sample was peripheral blood, obtained 28 days after the second AZD1222 dose. These receptors came from an adult who received the AZD1222 COVID-19 vaccine.

The J gene is TRBJ1-5, the V gene TRBV5-1; D is ambiguous. V was cut by 4 bases and J by 1 base, with 12 bases left in between. The CDR3 length is 15 residues. Germline CDR1 reads SGHRS; CDR2 reads YFSETQ. This CDR3 reads CASSPNPGSNQPQHF. The DNA for the CDR3 is TGCGCCAGCAGCCCCAACCCGGGGAGCAATCAGCCCCAGCATTTT.

The table lists this clone with a few counts. The rearrangement links TRBV7-9 to TRBJ2-7; 7 bases fit TRBD1. The germline V gene has CDR1 SEHNR and CDR2 FQNEAQ (reference sequence). The CDR3 loop spans 15 amino acids. Trimming took 5 bases from V and 0 from J; bases not matched to a gene: 7. The CDR3 DNA reads TGTGCCAGCAGCCCCCGGGACAGTTCCTCCTACGAGCAGTACTTC. It codes for CASSPRDSSSYEQYF.

The chain recombines TRBV19 with TRBJ1-5; tentatively, D is TRBD1 (5 bases). The CDR3 is made up of 13 amino acids. Per the germline V gene, CDR1 is LNHDA and CDR2 is SQIVND (reference sequence). V was trimmed by 7 bases and J by 6 bases, leaving 13 bases between them. DNA for the CDR3: TGTGCCAGTACCCAAGGGGTCGGTCAGCCCCAGCATTTT. The encoded protein is CASTQGVGQPQHF.

The genes are TRBV27 and TRBJ2-3, with 14 bases matching TRBD2. Trimming at V came to 0 bases and at J to 12 bases, leaving 8 bases not matched to a gene. This CDR3 is 16 amino acids long. Per germline, CDR1 MNHEY and CDR2 SMNVEV (reference sequence). In nucleotides, the CDR3 is TGTGCCAGCAGTTTATCGTCACTGGGGACTAGCGGGGGTCAGTATTTT. Translation gives CASSLSSLGTSGGQYF.

This clone was found once. The chain joins TRBV5-1 to TRBJ2-1; D possibly corresponds to TRBD1 (5 bases). The CDR3 covers 16 residues. Trimming took 0 bases from V and 9 from J, leaving 19 bases between them. Germline loops: CDR1 SGHRS, CDR2 YFSETQ. Here the CDR3 reads CASSLAGWFQDSEQFF. Here the CDR3 DNA reads TGCGCCAGCAGCTTGGCCGGTTGGTTCCAAGACAGTGAGCAGTTCTTC.

The V call is TRBV19, the J call TRBJ1-2; tentatively, D is TRBD1 (6 bases). The germline V gene has CDR1 LNHDA and CDR2 SQIVND (reference sequence). The CDR3 extends over 12 amino acids. Trimming removed 7 bases at V and 3 bases at J, with 9 bases between. CDR3 bases: TGTGCCAGTAAAGAGGGGGACTATGGCTACACCTTC. As protein: CASKEGDYGYTF.

V is TRBV29-1 and J is TRBJ1-2; possible D gene TRBD1, 6 bases. Germline lookup yields CDR1 SQVTM and CDR2 ANQGSEA. Trimming took 6 bases from V and 6 from J, leaving 20 bases between them. The CDR3 is 14 residues long. The CDR3 region is CSVQNVQGSHGYTF. CDR3 in DNA: TGCAGCGTCCAAAATGTACAGGGTTCCCATGGCTACACCTTC.

The chain employs TRBV4-2 and TRBJ1-6; D is unresolved. The V end was cut by 0 bases, the J end by 7 bases, with 10 bases between. Germline V gene lookup returns CDR1 LGHNA and CDR2 YNFKEQ. This CDR3 spans 15 amino acids. The CDR3 nucleotides are TGTGCCAGCAGCCAAGATAATACGGGGAATTCACCCCTCCACTTT. This codes for CASSQDNTGNSPLHF.

V gene TRBV2 combines with J gene TRBJ2-1; TRBD1 agrees at 8 bases. J gave up 9 bases and V 6 bases, and 7 bases lay outside the gene matches. The CDR3 runs 13 residues. Per germline, CDR1 SNHLY and CDR2 FYNNEI. The CDR3 sequence: CASREQGGSEQFF. The CDR3, as DNA: TGTGCCAGCAGAGAACAGGGGGGAAGTGAGCAGTTCTTC.

V gene TRBV28 combines with J gene TRBJ2-7; D ambiguous. Germline assignment: CDR1 MDHEN and CDR2 SYDVKM. This CDR3 has 15 amino acids. The ends were cut back, 3 bases at V and 2 bases at J, with 14 bases in the middle. Here the CDR3 reads CASSFDGAGAYEQYF. The CDR3 bases are TGTGCCAGCAGTTTTGATGGCGCCGGAGCCTACGAGCAGTACTTC. The variable domain in full, completed from reference TRBV28 and TRBJ2-7, reads DVKVTQSSRYLVKRTGEKVFLECVQDMDHENMFWYRQDPGLGLRLIYFSYDVKMKEKGDIPEGYSVSREKKERFSLILESASTNQTSMYLCASSFDGAGAYEQYFGPGTRLTVT.

V and J are TRBV6-2 or TRBV6-3 and TRBJ2-1; 10 bases line up with TRBD2. The ends lost 2 bases at V and 5 bases at J; junction bases unmatched: 6. This CDR3 has 16 residues. Germline CDR1 and CDR2: MNHEY and SVGEGT. CDR3 bases: TGTGCCAGCAGTTACGAGCGGGGGGGCGTGAACAATGAGCAGTTCTTC. Its protein is CASSYERGGVNNEQFF.

This chain connects TRBV6-2 or TRBV6-3 to TRBJ2-1, with TRBD2 matching 9 bases. Germline CDR1 MNHEY, CDR2 SVGEGT. CDR3 size: 15 residues. Unmatched junction bases numbered 5, after V lost 2 bases and J lost 6 bases. Written as DNA, the CDR3 is TGTGCCAGCAGTTACGGGACTAGCCCCCGCAATGAGCAGTTCTTC. Its protein is CASSYGTSPRNEQFF.

The V call is TRBV7-3, the J call TRBJ2-1, with D perhaps being TRBD1 or TRBD2 (5 bases each). This CDR3 is built from 17 residues. V lost 0 bases to trimming and J lost 5 bases, with 17 bases between them. In germline, CDR1 is SGHTA, CDR2 FQGTGA. CDR3 sequence reads: CASSLTGTRPPNNEQFF. The CDR3 DNA follows: TGTGCCAGCAGCTTAACCGGGACCCGGCCGCCCAACAATGAGCAGTTCTTC. Complete variable domain (other parts from reference TRBV7-3 and TRBJ2-1): GAGVSQTPSNKVTEKGKYVELRCDPISGHTALYWYRQSLGQGPEFLIYFQGTGAADDSGLPNDRFFAVRPEGSVSTLKIQRTERGDSAVYLCASSLTGTRPPNNEQFFGPGTRLTVL.

This chain uses TRBV14 with TRBJ2-7, with D perhaps TRBD1 (5 bases). The germline V gene encodes CDR1 SGHDN and CDR2 FVKESK. V was cut by 4 bases and J by 0 bases, with 10 bases left in between. This CDR3 contains 14 residues. Written as DNA, the CDR3 is TGTGCCAGCAGCCCAGACAGCCTCTCCTACGAGCAGTACTTC. Translating it yields CASSPDSLSYEQYF.

The count of this clone is one. The V call is TRBV6-5, the J call TRBJ1-3, with a possible D match to TRBD1 (6 bases). The CDR3 is 16 residues long. CDR1 and CDR2 (germline): MNHEY, SVGAGI. Trimming shortened V by 2 bases and J by 0 bases, and 11 bases separated the two germline ends. The DNA for the CDR3 is TGTGCCAGCAGTTACCTCCGACAGGACTCTGGAAACACCATATATTTT. Protein product: CASSYLRQDSGNTIYF.

This sequence joins TRBV15 and TRBJ1-5; no clear D. V was shortened by 5 bases and J by 1 base, with 6 bases between the two germline ends. The length of the CDR3 is 13 residues. Germline V CDR1 and CDR2: LNHNV, YYDKDF (reference sequence). The CDR3 coding sequence is TGTGCCACCAGCCGGGTCAGCAATCAGCCCCAGCATTTT. Its protein product is CATSRVSNQPQHF.

The genes are TRBV30 and TRBJ1-1; unclear D gene. Deletions cut 0 bases from V and 9 bases from J, with 14 bases between. This CDR3 spans 13 amino acids. Germline V gives CDR1 GTSNPN, CDR2 SVGIG (reference sequence). The CDR3 spells CAWSVNSNLKAFF. The CDR3 DNA sequence: TGTGCCTGGAGTGTAAACAGCAACCTAAAAGCTTTCTTT.

This clone was picked up one time. The rearrangement joins TRBV20-1 to TRBJ1-1; D is undetermined. V shed 8 bases and J shed 1 base, with 8 bases lying between them. Germline assignment: CDR1 DFQATT and CDR2 SNEGSKA (reference sequence). The CDR3 loop spans 11 amino acids. CDR3 sequence reads: CSSYRNTEAFF. The CDR3, as DNA: TGCAGTTCTTATAGGAACACTGAAGCTTTCTTT.

The genes are TRBV7-2 and TRBJ1-2; D is perhaps TRBD1 (5 bases). This CDR3 spans 12 amino acids. CDR1 SGHTA and CDR2 FQGNSA come from the germline V gene. Trimming took off 5 bases at V and 3 bases at J, with 7 bases between the two ends. The CDR3 reads CASSRRDYGYTF. Written as DNA, the CDR3 is TGTGCCAGCAGCCGCAGGGACTATGGCTACACCTTC. The full variable domain, completed using reference TRBV7-2 and TRBJ1-2, is GAGVSQSPSNKVTEKGKDVELRCDPISGHTALYWYRQSLGQGLEFLIYFQGNSAPDKSGLPSDRFSAERTGGSVSTLTIQRTQQEDSAVYLCASSRRDYGYTFGSGTRLTVV.

The chain is built from TRBV4-3 and TRBJ2-3, with D perhaps given as TRBD1 or TRBD2 (5 bases each). V was shortened by 1 base and J by 5 bases, with 13 bases between the two germline ends. Germline V gene lookup returns CDR1 LGHNA and CDR2 YSLEER. There are 15 residues in the CDR3. The CDR3 DNA is TGCGCCAGCAGCCAAGGGGGACCTTTTTTAGATACGCAGTATTTT. Its translation: CASSQGGPFLDTQYF.

V and J are TRBV5-5 and TRBJ1-2; D is undetermined. Per the germline V gene, CDR1 is SGHKS and CDR2 is YYEKEE (reference sequence). Between the trimmed V and J ends, which lost 0 bases and 8 bases, there was a span of 17 bases. This CDR3 contains 15 residues. Here the CDR3 reads CASSLAAEAVYGYTF. DNA of the CDR3: TGTGCCAGCAGCTTGGCGGCCGAGGCGGTGTACGGCTACACCTTC.

A few counts support this clone. V gene TRBV27 combines with J gene TRBJ1-1; TRBD1 agrees at 9 bases. Germline CDR1 MNHEY, CDR2 SMNVEV (reference sequence). The CDR3 runs 14 residues. After removal of 5 bases from V and 4 bases from J, the junction contained 5 bases not matched to a gene. CDR3 protein: CASSTGGGSTEAFF. The CDR3 DNA is TGTGCCAGCAGTACAGGGGGCGGAAGCACTGAAGCTTTCTTT.

The chain is built from TRBV11-2 and TRBJ2-7; D gene uncertain. The CDR3 sequence is 12 residues long. Deletions cut 1 base from V and 2 bases from J, with 3 bases between. Germline V gene data show CDR1 as SGHAT and CDR2 as FQNNGV. This CDR3 is CASSLGTYEQYF. As DNA, the CDR3 is TGTGCCAGCAGCTTAGGGACCTACGAGCAGTACTTC.

J is TRBJ2-1 and V is TRBV4-1; the match to TRBD2 covers 9 bases. Per the germline V gene, CDR1 is MGHRA and CDR2 is YSYEKL. Trimming removed 0 bases from V and 2 bases from J; junction bases left unmatched: 8. The CDR3 length is 18 residues. The CDR3 loop is CASSQDPLRGGPYNEQFF. CDR3 in DNA: TGCGCCAGCAGCCAAGACCCCCTGCGGGGGGGTCCCTACAATGAGCAGTTCTTC.

The chain uses TRBV7-8 and TRBJ2-3; 12 nucleotides agree with TRBD2. The CDR3 sequence is 16 residues long. Germline V gene lookup returns CDR1 SGHVS and CDR2 FQNEAQ. With V trimmed by 5 bases and J by 2 bases, 5 bases remained unmatched. The CDR3 protein is CASSLRTSGATDTQYF. The CDR3 DNA reads as TGTGCCAGCAGCCTCCGGACTAGCGGGGCCACAGATACGCAGTATTTT.

This chain connects TRBV7-9 to TRBJ1-2; 10 nucleotides line up with TRBD1. The V and J ends lost 0 bases and 6 bases, in that order; junction bases with no gene match: 1. CDR3 length: 14 residues. Germline V gene data show CDR1 as SEHNR and CDR2 as FQNEAQ (reference sequence). The chain's CDR3 is CASSLAGQGNGYTF. CDR3 nucleotides: TGTGCCAGCAGCTTAGCGGGACAGGGGAATGGCTACACCTTC.

The rearrangement links TRBV6-5 to TRBJ2-3, with D perhaps given as TRBD1 or TRBD2 (5 bases each). V dropped 3 bases and J dropped 11 bases, with 12 bases sitting between them. The CDR3 covers 12 residues. Germline V lookup: CDR1 MNHEY, CDR2 SVGAGI. CDR3 sequence: CASSYSGTKQYF. CDR3 in DNA: TGTGCCAGCAGTTATTCCGGGACCAAGCAGTATTTT.

The rearrangement links TRBV21-1 to TRBJ2-7. TRBV21-1 is a documented pseudogene. The CDR3 covers 12 residues. The CDR3 DNA reads as TGTGCCAGCCACGGCCGTGGGGACGAGCAGTACTTC. Protein: CASHGRGDEQYF.

The sample holds a few counts of this clone. The gene calls are TRBV5-5 and TRBJ1-4, with 9 positions matching TRBD1. The CDR3 has 16 residues. The germline gives CDR1 SGHKS, CDR2 YYEKEE (reference sequence). After removal of 4 bases from V and 10 bases from J, the junction contained 14 bases not matched to a gene. This chain's CDR3 is CASSNLPGQGASKLFF. The CDR3 DNA is TGTGCCAGCAGCAACCTGCCGGGACAGGGTGCGTCAAAACTGTTTTTT.

V and J are TRBV4-3 and TRBJ2-1; 10 nucleotides align to TRBD2. In germline, CDR1 is LGHNA, CDR2 YSLEER. The ends lost 0 bases at V and 4 bases at J; junction bases unmatched: 6. The CDR3 has 17 residues. CDR3 loop: CASSQDLAGALYNEQFF. The CDR3, as DNA: TGCGCCAGCAGCCAAGATCTAGCGGGGGCCCTGTACAATGAGCAGTTCTTC.